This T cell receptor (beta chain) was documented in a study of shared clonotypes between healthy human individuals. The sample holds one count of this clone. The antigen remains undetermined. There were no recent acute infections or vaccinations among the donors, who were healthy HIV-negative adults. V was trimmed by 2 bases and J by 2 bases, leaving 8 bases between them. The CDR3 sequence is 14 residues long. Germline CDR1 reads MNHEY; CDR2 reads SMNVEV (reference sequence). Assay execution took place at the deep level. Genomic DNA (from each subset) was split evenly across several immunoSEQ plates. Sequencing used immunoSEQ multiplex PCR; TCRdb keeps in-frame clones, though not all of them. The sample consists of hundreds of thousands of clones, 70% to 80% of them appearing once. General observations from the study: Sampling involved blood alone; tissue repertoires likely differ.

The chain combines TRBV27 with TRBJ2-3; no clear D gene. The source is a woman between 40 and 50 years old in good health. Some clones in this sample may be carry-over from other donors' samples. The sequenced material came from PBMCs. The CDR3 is CASSLTPVTDTQYF. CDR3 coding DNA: TGTGCCAGCAGTTTAACTCCAGTCACAGATACGCAGTATTTT.